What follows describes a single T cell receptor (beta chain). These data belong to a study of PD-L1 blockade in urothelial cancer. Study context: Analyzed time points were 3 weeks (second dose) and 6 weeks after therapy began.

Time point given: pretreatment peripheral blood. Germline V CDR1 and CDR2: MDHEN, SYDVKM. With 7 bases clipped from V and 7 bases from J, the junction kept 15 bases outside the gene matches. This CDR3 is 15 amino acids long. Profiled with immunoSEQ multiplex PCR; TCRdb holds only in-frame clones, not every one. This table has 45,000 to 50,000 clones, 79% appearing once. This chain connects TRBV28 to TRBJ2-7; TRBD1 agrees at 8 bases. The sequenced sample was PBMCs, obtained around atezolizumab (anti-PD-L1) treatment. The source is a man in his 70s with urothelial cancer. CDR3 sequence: CASKGIGQGALEQYF. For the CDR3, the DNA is TGTGCCAGCAAGGGAATCGGGCAGGGGGCGCTTGAGCAGTACTTC.